Shown below are 2 T cell receptor beta chains from a single sample sequenced in a study of post-analysis software for immune sequencing data. Whole-study findings and limits: Higher frequency in patients than in controls was seen for roughly 5 TRBV segments, with TRBV5-6, TRBV5-1 and TRBV20-1 among them.

Which antigens these TCRs recognize remains unknown. Included in the TCR beta cDNA libraries were unique molecular identifiers. TCRdb reanalysed the PCR reads using MiXCR and keeps one entry per CDR3 protein. The data hold about 200,000 distinct CDR3 sequences, with 29% observed a single time. Sequencing was done on a sample of blood. Receptor source: a girl aged 2-17 years with multiple sclerosis.

V and J are TRBV29-1 and TRBJ1-4, with TRBD1 matching over 9 bases. Germline CDR1 reads SQVTM; CDR2 reads ANQGSEA. V lost 6 bases, J lost 6 bases, and 2 bases stayed unmatched. CDR3 length: 12 residues. The CDR3 spells CSVQGAHEKLFF. Here the CDR3 DNA reads TGCAGCGTACAGGGGGCTCATGAAAAACTGTTTTTT.

The rearrangement joins TRBV7-2 to TRBJ1-1; perhaps TRBD1 as D (6 bases). Trimming removed 0 bases at V and 1 base at J, with 9 bases between. This CDR3 is built from 15 residues. Germline V lookup: CDR1 SGHTA, CDR2 FQGNSA. CDR3 nucleotides: TGTGCCAGCAGCTTAGCGCAAGGGGGGAACACTGAAGCTTTCTTT. It translates to CASSLAQGGNTEAFF.